This T cell receptor (beta chain) was found in a study of blood T cell repertoires in COVID-19. Generated by immunoSEQ multiplex PCR, the TCRdb table keeps only in-frame clones and is missing some. The top ten hold around 10% of the sample, which has some 96,000 clones, about 89% seen once. The CDR3 contains 14 residues. Looked up from germline, CDR1 is MNHEY and CDR2 is SVGAGI. Trimming took 6 bases from V and 7 from J, leaving 16 bases between them. Material: peripheral blood. The sequence derives from a man between 50 and 59 years old with acute or convalescent COVID-19. The chain has TRBV6-5 and TRBJ2-1, with a possible D match to TRBD2 (5 bases). CDR3: CASSRGLYANEQFF. The CDR3 region has the DNA TGTGCCAGCAGCCGTGGACTGTACGCAAATGAGCAGTTCTTC.